This T cell receptor (beta chain) was found in a study of T-cell reconstitution after alpha-beta-depleted transplantation in children. Using unique molecular identifiers, the investigators prepared the TCRbeta library. TCRdb processed the PCR reads anew with MiXCR; each CDR3 protein has one entry. The sample has about 980,000 distinct CDR3 sequences, about 31% seen once. CDR3 length: 16 amino acids. Between the trimmed V and J ends, which lost 0 bases and 4 bases, there was a span of 14 bases. Per germline, CDR1 MNHEY and CDR2 SVGEGT. The sequence derives from a boy less than two years old who had a stem cell transplant for SCID, so the T cells may come from the graft donor. The chain recombines TRBV6-2 or TRBV6-3 with TRBJ2-3; D assignment may be TRBD1 or TRBD2 (5 bases each). Source: PBMCs, mostly from graft donor cells, taken 360 days after TCRalphabeta/CD19-depleted stem cell transplant. The DNA for the CDR3 is TGTGCCAGCAGTTACTCGGGGGAGCGTATAGCAGATACGCAGTATTTT. Its protein product is CASSYSGERIADTQYF.